The 23 T cell receptor beta chains listed next were all sequenced from one sample in a study of T cell repertoires in cytomegalovirus infection. These receptors have no identified antigens. TCRdb re-analysed the reads in MiXCR, keeping a single row per CDR3 protein. The data show approximately 110,000 distinct CDR3 sequences, around 40% seen once. This specimen consisted of CD8+ T cells from cultured PBMCs, obtained from culture after CMV antigen stimulation. Receptor source: a human donor in good health (CMV status not recorded). Some clones in this sample may be carry-over from other donors' samples.

Remarks on this clonotype: This sequence may be a read error, since a much larger clone differs from it by one base. The chain combines TRBV2 with TRBJ2-5, with D perhaps TRBD1 or TRBD2 (5 bases each). The V end was cut by 2 bases, the J end by 4 bases, with 17 bases between. The CDR3 length is 16 residues. Germline V lookup: CDR1 SNHLY, CDR2 FYNNEI. The DNA of the CDR3 is TGTGCCAGCAGTGAAATACTAGTGGGGGTGGGAGAGACCCAGTACTTC. Protein sequence: CASSEILVGVGETQYF.

In its sample, this clonotype was seen a few times. The CDR3 loop reads CASSFMITSGGKSNTGELFF. The CDR3 DNA sequence: TGTGCCAGCAGTTTCATGATCACTAGCGGGGGGAAATCGAACACCGGGGAGCTGTTTTTT. This sequence joins TRBV27 and TRBJ2-2, with 12 nucleotides matching TRBD2. The V gene end was trimmed by 3 bases and the J gene end by 0 bases; junction bases not matched to a gene: 11. There are 20 residues in the CDR3. Per germline, CDR1 MNHEY and CDR2 SMNVEV (reference sequence).

The J gene is TRBJ2-1, the V gene TRBV12-3 or TRBV12-4, with D uncertain. This CDR3 is built from 15 residues. V lost 5 bases, J lost 7 bases, and 18 bases lay in between. The DNA of the CDR3 is TGTGCCAGCAGTAAGTTCGCCCAATTTGAGAATGAGCAGTTCTTC. Protein product: CASSKFAQFENEQFF.

The table lists this clonotype with a few counts. The chain combines TRBV6-6 with TRBJ2-7; D remains unclear. This CDR3 region has 16 residues. Germline V gene lookup returns CDR1 MNHNY and CDR2 SVGAGI (reference sequence). Trimming removed 0 bases from V and 2 bases from J, with 14 bases in between. Here the CDR3 reads CASSYSYALLTYEQYF. The CDR3 coding sequence is TGTGCCAGCAGTTACTCGTATGCCCTCCTCACCTACGAGCAGTACTTC.

The chain couples TRBV13 to TRBJ1-2, with TRBD1 matching 7 bases. This CDR3 region has 15 residues. The trim removed 5 bases at V and 0 bases at J, leaving 6 bases unmatched. CDR1 is PRHDT and CDR2 is FYEKMQ in the germline V gene (reference sequence). The CDR3 DNA reads TGTGCCAGCAGCCGGGCGGGACAGCCTAACTATGGCTACACCTTC. Its translation is CASSRAGQPNYGYTF.

This chain links TRBV2 with TRBJ1-4; a weak D match, TRBD1 (5 bases). Per germline, CDR1 SNHLY and CDR2 FYNNEI. V was shortened by 7 bases and J by 7 bases, with 16 bases between the two germline ends. The CDR3 covers 14 residues. For the CDR3, the DNA is TGTGCCAGCACCCGGAGGCAGGGAGGTGAAAAACTGTTTTTT. It encodes CASTRRQGGEKLFF.

The chain recombines TRBV7-9 with TRBJ2-7; TRBD1 agrees at 7 bases. In germline, CDR1 is SEHNR, CDR2 FQNEAQ (reference sequence). V shed 5 bases, J shed 2 bases, and the junction held 6 bases outside the gene matches. The CDR3 contains 14 residues. The CDR3: CASSLTGTTYEQYF. CDR3 DNA: TGTGCCAGCAGCCTGACAGGGACAACCTACGAGCAGTACTTC.

The chain links TRBV24-1 to TRBJ2-5, with TRBD1 matching 11 bases. CDR3 size: 15 residues. J was trimmed by 4 bases and V by 3 bases; bases with no gene match: 3. CDR1 KGHDR and CDR2 SFDVKD come from the germline V gene. Written as DNA, the CDR3 is TGTGCCACCAGTGATCCCGGGACAGGGGGAGAGACCCAGTACTTC. It is translated as CATSDPGTGGETQYF.

The chain employs TRBV7-9 and TRBJ1-1; D is possibly TRBD1 (5 bases). Trimming cost V 8 bases and J 3 bases, with 13 bases left between them. The CDR3 length is 13 residues. CDR1 is SEHNR and CDR2 is FQNEAQ in the germline V gene (reference sequence). DNA for the CDR3: TGTGCCAGCCGGGGGGTAGCGGACACTGAAGCTTTCTTT. Protein product: CASRGVADTEAFF.

This chain links TRBV6-5 with TRBJ1-6, with D perhaps matching TRBD1 (6 bases). Per the germline V gene, CDR1 is MNHEY and CDR2 is SVGAGI. The CDR3 runs to 16 residues. With 4 bases removed from V and 10 bases from J, the gap between germline ends came to 20 bases. The CDR3, as DNA: TGTGCCAGCAGTTTCACGGACAGTGCGGGGGGATCACCCCTCCACTTT. As protein: CASSFTDSAGGSPLHF.

The V and J genes are TRBV4-1 and TRBJ1-2; D is unclear. The CDR3 sequence is 14 residues long. Germline V lookup: CDR1 MGHRA, CDR2 YSYEKL. Trimming took 3 bases from V and 3 from J, leaving 11 bases between them. The CDR3 sequence: CASSHRQIYYGYTF. In DNA, the CDR3 is TGCGCCAGCAGCCACCGACAAATCTACTATGGCTACACCTTC.

This clonotype was observed many times. V and J are TRBV5-1 and TRBJ2-2, with D tentatively TRBD1 (5 bases). Germline V gene data show CDR1 as SGHRS and CDR2 as YFSETQ. V was cut by 1 base and J by 4 bases, with 11 bases left in between. The CDR3 loop spans 15 amino acids. This CDR3 reads CASSLIQGGTGELFF. CDR3 nucleotides: TGCGCCAGCAGCTTGATTCAGGGCGGCACCGGGGAGCTGTTTTTT.

This clonotype has a single count. The chain employs TRBV28 and TRBJ1-5; D ambiguous. The CDR3 has 12 amino acids. V was cut by 5 bases and J by 5 bases, with 7 bases left in between. The germline gives CDR1 MDHEN, CDR2 SYDVKM. DNA of the CDR3: TGTGCCAGCAGTACTTTCCATCAGCCCCAGCATTTT. It is translated as CASSTFHQPQHF.

CDR3 region: CARRRDSLGTQYF. CDR3 sequence (DNA): TGTGCCAGAAGACGGGACAGTTTGGGAACCCAGTACTTC. This sequence joins TRBV2 and TRBJ2-5; 7 nucleotides agree with TRBD1. Germline loops: CDR1 SNHLY, CDR2 FYNNEI. This CDR3 region has 13 residues. V lost 9 bases to trimming and J lost 8 bases; unmatched junction nucleotides: 12.

This clonotype was seen a few times. The chain carries TRBV7-2 and TRBJ2-7; D ambiguous. In germline, CDR1 is SGHTA, CDR2 FQGNSA. The CDR3 has 13 residues. V lost 1 base to trimming and J lost 3 bases, with 7 bases between them. CDR3 bases: TGTGCCAGCAGCTTAGTGGACCACTACGAGCAGTACTTC. Its translation: CASSLVDHYEQYF.

The V call is TRBV12-3 or TRBV12-4, the J call TRBJ2-1, with TRBD1 matching over 8 bases. The CDR3 consists of 14 residues. V shed 6 bases, J shed 5 bases, and the junction held 6 bases outside the gene matches. The CDR3 bases are TGTGCCAGCAGCGACAGGGGCGTGAACAATGAGCAGTTCTTC. Translated: CASSDRGVNNEQFF.

The sample holds many counts of this clonotype. V and J are TRBV27 and TRBJ1-5; unclear D gene. The CDR3 contains 13 residues. The V end was cut by 5 bases, the J end by 2 bases, with 7 bases between. Germline-derived CDR1 and CDR2 are MNHEY and SMNVEV (reference sequence). The CDR3 spells CASSQTGNQPQHF. The CDR3 nucleotides read TGTGCCAGCAGTCAGACCGGCAATCAGCCCCAGCATTTT.

This chain connects TRBV6-8 to TRBJ2-5; 8 nucleotides match TRBD1. The CDR3 covers 15 residues. The V segment lost 6 bases and the J segment 5 bases; nucleotides outside the gene matches: 11. In germline, CDR1 is MNHGY, CDR2 SAAAGT. The CDR3, as DNA: TGTGCCAGCAGAGCTGACAGGGGAACGCTGGAGACCCAGTACTTC. It codes for CASRADRGTLETQYF.

The V gene is TRBV19, the J gene TRBJ1-5, with no clear D. This CDR3 has 14 residues. The V end lost 1 base, the J end lost 6 bases, and 10 bases lay between the germline ends. Germline values: CDR1 LNHDA, CDR2 SQIVND (reference sequence). The CDR3 sequence is CASSIVRFGQPQHF. The CDR3, as DNA: TGTGCCAGTAGTATAGTGCGTTTCGGTCAGCCCCAGCATTTT.

This clonotype occurred a few times. The V and J genes are TRBV12-3 or TRBV12-4 and TRBJ2-1, with 7 nucleotides matching TRBD2. The length of the CDR3 is 13 residues. The V gene end was trimmed by 3 bases and the J gene end by 8 bases; junction bases not matched to a gene: 4. CDR3 DNA sequence: TGTGCCAGCAGTTTTGGGGGGGTTGATGAGCAGTTCTTC. This encodes CASSFGGVDEQFF.

The rearrangement uses TRBV7-2 and TRBJ2-7; 9 nucleotides match TRBD2. The CDR3 has 15 amino acids. Germline V gene lookup returns CDR1 SGHTA and CDR2 FQGNSA. J lost 7 bases, V lost 1 base, and 8 bases had no gene match. The CDR3 nucleotides are TGTGCCAGCAGCTTAGGTTTAGCGGGAGCGGGGGAGCAGTACTTC. Translation gives CASSLGLAGAGEQYF.

Only a few counts were recorded for this clonotype. V gene TRBV19 combines with J gene TRBJ2-7; D possibly uses TRBD1 or TRBD2 (5 bases each). From germline, CDR1 is LNHDA and CDR2 SQIVND (reference sequence). V was cut by 5 bases and J by 6 bases, with 11 bases left in between. This CDR3 has 12 amino acids. CDR3: CASSPIGGEQYF. The DNA for the CDR3 is TGTGCCAGTAGTCCCATTGGGGGCGAGCAGTACTTC.

The gene calls are TRBV11-2 and TRBJ2-1; 9 bases map to TRBD1. V dropped 3 bases and J dropped 6; count of bases not matched to a gene: 6. The CDR3 totals 15 residues. The V gene's germline CDR1 is SGHAT and CDR2 FQNNGV. CDR3 region: CASSFGQGIGNEQFF. The CDR3 bases are TGTGCCAGCAGCTTTGGACAGGGGATCGGCAATGAGCAGTTCTTC.